These 19 T cell receptor beta chains came from one sample sequenced in a study of tumor and adjacent non-tumor tissue in lung cancer (dated by TCRdb to the late 2010s). Receptor amplification or capture employed multiplex PCR. The instrument given in TCRdb is Illumina HiSeq 2500. Following protocols modified from ARM-PCR, the researchers constructed TCRbeta libraries through three rounds of nested PCR with primers (Table S4). TCRdb took the public reads, trimmed them with fastp at Q25, ran MiXCR for clone calling and kept in-frame beta chains. Rows with a matching CDR3 protein are joined into one entry that keeps the most common DNA and genes. This sample holds around 200,000 distinct CDR3 sequences; around 71% were observed only once. Of the sample, around 27% falls within the top ten clones. RNA was isolated from bulk unsorted tissue, and RNA quality was assessed with a NanoDrop ND-1000 and an Agilent 2100.

Sequences were obtained from lung tumor tissue. The receptors stem from a man aged 55 to 69 with non-small cell lung cancer.

Note on this clonotype: At one end, the junction sequence differs from germline, possibly due to a read error. The chain recombines TRBV6-5 with TRBJ1-5; possible D gene TRBD1, 5 bases. The J call is uncertain, as TRBJ2-3 better fits the DNA end. CDR3 length: 14 amino acids. Germline CDR1 reads MNHEY; CDR2 reads SVGAGI. The chain's CDR3 is CVSATDYINQPQYF. CDR3 in DNA: TGTGTCAGCGCGACAGATTATATCAATCAGCCCCAGTATTTT.

Many counts were recorded for this clonotype. The CDR3 spells CAGGIGTDTQYF. The CDR3 coding sequence is TGTGCCGGAGGGATTGGTACAGATACGCAGTATTTT. The rearrangement joins TRBV10-3 to TRBJ2-3; a possible D gene is TRBD2 (6 bases). There are 12 residues in the CDR3. Trimming removed 11 bases at V and 3 bases at J, with 12 bases between. CDR1 is ENHRY, CDR2 SYGVKD, per germline.

In regard to this clonotype: Because it lacks the conserved phenylalanine or tryptophan at the end, this CDR3 is likely a read error. This rearrangement joins TRBV10-3 to TRBJ1-2; D not resolved. The CDR3 is made up of 13 amino acids. Germline CDR1 ENHRY, CDR2 SYGVKD. Here the CDR3 reads CSISDEGNHGYTI. Written as DNA, the CDR3 is TGTTCCATCAGTGATGAGGGCAACCATGGCTACACCATT.

This clonotype has just one count. The gene calls are TRBV5-4 and TRBJ2-5; D is unresolved. Germline CDR1 is SGHNT and CDR2 is YYREEE (reference sequence). V was shortened by 8 bases and J by 5 bases, with 16 bases between the two germline ends. CDR3 length: 13 residues. The CDR3: CARSITSPETQYF. CDR3 coding DNA: TGTGCCAGAAGCATCACTTCTCCGGAGACCCAGTACTTC.

The gene calls are TRBV20-1 and TRBJ1-1, with 7 nucleotides matching TRBD1. The CDR3 spans 17 residues. The germline V gene encodes CDR1 DFQATT and CDR2 SNEGSKA (reference sequence). V dropped 7 bases and J dropped 1; count of bases not matched to a gene: 18. The CDR3 sequence: CSVRLWDRDHWNTEAFF. The DNA for the CDR3 is TGCAGTGTCCGATTATGGGACAGAGATCATTGGAACACTGAAGCTTTCTTT.

V gene TRBV30 combines with J gene TRBJ2-5; 8 positions match TRBD1. CDR3 length: 14 amino acids. V shed 4 bases and J 5 bases; nucleotides not matched to a gene: 9. Germline values: CDR1 GTSNPN, CDR2 SVGIG (reference sequence). The CDR3 is CAWNVSRGRETQYF. The CDR3 nucleotides are TGTGCCTGGAATGTTAGCAGGGGGCGGGAGACCCAGTACTTC.

The CDR3 is CATSDPQATKVGELFF. CDR3 DNA sequence: TGTGCCACCAGTGATCCTCAGGCTACAAAGGTCGGGGAGCTGTTTTTT. The V and J genes are TRBV24-1 and TRBJ2-2; D call uncertain. CDR3 size: 16 residues. V was shortened by 3 bases and J by 7 bases, with 17 bases between the two germline ends. In germline, CDR1 is KGHDR, CDR2 SFDVKD.

This clonotype was seen a handful of times. The J gene is TRBJ2-7, the V gene TRBV10-3; D unclear. Germline CDR1 ENHRY, CDR2 SYGVKD. CDR3 size: 12 residues. V was clipped by 0 bases and J by 2 bases, with 2 bases between them. CDR3: CAISESPYEQYF. The CDR3 nucleotides are TGTGCCATCAGTGAGTCCCCCTACGAGCAGTACTTC.

This chain links TRBV12-3 or TRBV12-4 with TRBJ2-1, with a possible D match to TRBD1 (6 bases). The germline V and J ends were trimmed by 6 bases and 12 bases, with 15 bases remaining between them. This CDR3 comprises 12 residues. This CDR3 is CASSFLGQLQFF. As DNA, the CDR3 is TGTGCCAGCAGCTTTTTAGGACAGTTGCAGTTCTTC.

This clonotype has just a few counts. The rearrangement links TRBV30 to TRBJ2-7, with D perhaps given as TRBD1 or TRBD2 (5 bases each). The CDR3 runs 16 residues. V was shortened by 4 bases and J by 0 bases, with 19 bases between the two germline ends. The germline V gene encodes CDR1 GTSNPN and CDR2 SVGIG (reference sequence). The CDR3, as DNA: TGTGCCTGGAACAAGGGGAGCTCCCTTAGCTCCTACGAGCAGTACTTC. This sequence encodes CAWNKGSSLSSYEQYF. Combining the CDR3 with reference TRBV30 and TRBJ2-7 gives the whole variable domain SQTIHQWPATLVQPVGSPLSLECTVEGTSNPNLYWYRQAAGRGLQLLFYSVGIGQISSEVPQNLSASRPQDRQFILSSKKLLLSDSGFYLCAWNKGSSLSSYEQYFGPGTRLTVT.

In its sample, this clonotype was seen once. The chain couples TRBV28 to TRBJ1-2; D is possibly TRBD1 (6 bases). CDR3 size: 12 residues. V lost 7 bases and J 7 bases, leaving 13 bases between the germline ends. Germline CDR1 and CDR2: MDHEN and SYDVKM. The CDR3 sequence: CASTENRVGYTF. The CDR3 coding sequence is TGTGCCAGCACCGAGAACAGGGTTGGCTACACCTTC.

A remark on this clonotype: Just one base apart from a much larger clone, this may be a read error. This chain uses TRBV5-1 with TRBJ2-7; 7 positions agree with TRBD1. Germline values: CDR1 SGHRS, CDR2 YFSETQ. The CDR3 contains 14 residues. The CDR3 DNA is TGCGTCAGCAGCAGGCAGGGGGATCCACGCGAGCAGTACTTC. It is translated as CVSSRQGDPREQYF.

This clonotype appeared once. This chain joins TRBV29-1 and TRBJ2-7; the D gene is possibly TRBD2 (6 bases). Germline CDR1 is SQVTM and CDR2 is ANQGSEA. V was trimmed by 0 bases and J by 6 bases, leaving 15 bases between them. CDR3 size: 14 residues. The CDR3 coding sequence is TGCAGCGTTGAAGATAGAGGGACTTTTGCCGAGCAGTACTTC. The encoded protein is CSVEDRGTFAEQYF.

Written as DNA, the CDR3 is TGCGCCAGCAGCCGGGGCAGCTACGAGCAGTACTTC. Its translation: CASSRGSYEQYF. The rearrangement joins TRBV5-1 to TRBJ2-7; possibly TRBD1 or TRBD2 for D (5 bases each). Between the trimmed V and J ends, which lost 4 bases and 3 bases, there was a span of 8 bases. The CDR3 length is 12 residues. The germline V gene has CDR1 SGHRS and CDR2 YFSETQ. The whole variable domain, filled in from reference TRBV5-1 and TRBJ2-7, reads KAGVTQTPRYLIKTRGQQVTLSCSPISGHRSVSWYQQTPGQGLQFLFEYFSETQRNKGNFPGRFSGRQFSNSRSEMNVSTLELGDSALYLCASSRGSYEQYFGPGTRLTVT.

Comments on this clonotype: A much larger clone differs by one base, so this may be a read error. This sequence joins TRBV29-1 and TRBJ1-4, with TRBD1 matching 8 bases. The CDR3 runs 13 residues. The germline V gene encodes CDR1 SQVTM and CDR2 ANQGSEA. The CDR3 spells CSAQGAFNEQLFF. For the CDR3, the DNA is TGCAGCGCCCAGGGGGCCTTTAATGAACAACTGTTTTTT.

About this clonotype itself: At one of its ends the junction is not consistent with the germline gene, which may arise from a read error. CDR3: CASSLEANSLLHF. The CDR3 bases are TGTGCCAGTAGCTTAGAGGCAAATTCACTCCTCCACTTT. The chain recombines TRBV11-2 with TRBJ1-6, with D unresolved. The V gene's germline CDR1 is SGHAT and CDR2 FQNNGV. The CDR3 length is 13 residues.

In regard to this clonotype: Just one base apart from a much larger clone, this may be a read error. The V call is TRBV6-6, the J call TRBJ2-7, with 9 bases that match TRBD2. Germline CDR1 MNHNY, CDR2 SVGAGI (reference sequence). This CDR3 is built from 16 residues. The CDR3 is CAGSYRGLAGSYEQYF. CDR3 DNA: TGTGCCGGCAGTTACCGGGGGCTAGCGGGGTCCTACGAGCAGTACTTC.

The V and J genes are TRBV20-1 and TRBJ1-1, with D perhaps matching TRBD1 (6 bases). V was pared by 5 bases and J by 13 bases, with 23 bases between. CDR1 is DFQATT, CDR2 SNEGSKA, per germline (reference sequence). This CDR3 is built from 13 residues. This CDR3 reads CSAPAMWGASVFF. The CDR3 coding sequence is TGCAGTGCTCCCGCGATGTGGGGGGCATCAGTTTTCTTT.

This clonotype was counted a few times. This chain links TRBV6-5 with TRBJ1-2; 7 bases are shared with TRBD1. The germline V gene has CDR1 MNHEY and CDR2 SVGAGI. The CDR3 length is 14 residues. The J segment lost 4 bases and the V segment lost 2 bases, leaving 4 bases of the junction unmatched. In nucleotides, the CDR3 is TGTGCCAGCAGTTACCGACAGGGTATCTATGGCTACACCTTC. It specifies CASSYRQGIYGYTF.